Included here is one TCR beta chain sequence, with context. Its antigen is not identified. The sample is drawn from a study of neoadjuvant nivolumab and ipilimumab in lung cancer. The CDR3 totals 14 residues. The germline V gene encodes CDR1 SQVTM and CDR2 ANQGSEA. Trimming pared 7 bases from V and 5 bases from J, leaving 20 bases between. Study-wide points: Higher pretherapy blood TCR richness went with higher resected-tumor richness. Only two of four nivolumab-treated tumors gained richness and clonality by surgery. Resected tumors had greater TCR richness and clonality than uninvolved lung.

The repertoire was sequenced with immunoSEQ multiplex PCR; TCRdb's copy has only in-frame clones and lacks some. Seen here are 30,000 or so clones, 75% to 85% observed once, and the top ten hold about 5%. This sequence joins TRBV29-1 and TRBJ1-1; TRBD1 might be the D (5 bases). This TCR was sampled from an adult with non-small cell lung cancer. The specimen was tumor tissue, collected after neoadjuvant nivolumab, alone or with ipilimumab, at or shortly before surgery. The CDR3 DNA reads TGCAGCGGCAGGATATCCCTGGGGGGAACTGAAGCTTTCTTT. It codes for CSGRISLGGTEAFF.